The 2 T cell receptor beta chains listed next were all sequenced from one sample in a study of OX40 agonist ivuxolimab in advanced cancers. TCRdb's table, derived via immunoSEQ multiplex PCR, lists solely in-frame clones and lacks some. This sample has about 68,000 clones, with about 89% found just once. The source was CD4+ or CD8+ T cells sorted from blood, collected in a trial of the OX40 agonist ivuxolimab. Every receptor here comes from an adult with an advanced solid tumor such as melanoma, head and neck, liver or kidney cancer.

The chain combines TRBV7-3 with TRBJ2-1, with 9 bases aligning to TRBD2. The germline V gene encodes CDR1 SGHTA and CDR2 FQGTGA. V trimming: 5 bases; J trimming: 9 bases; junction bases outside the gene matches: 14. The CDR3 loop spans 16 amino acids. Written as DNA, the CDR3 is TGTGCCAGCAGCCCCTCTCCAGCGGGAGGCCGGGGTGAGCAGTTCTTC. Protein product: CASSPSPAGGRGEQFF.

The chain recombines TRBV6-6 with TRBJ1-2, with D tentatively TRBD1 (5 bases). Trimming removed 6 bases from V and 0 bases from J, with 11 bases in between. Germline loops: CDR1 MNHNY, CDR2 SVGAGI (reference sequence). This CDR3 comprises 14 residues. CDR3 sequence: CASSWDGTNYGYTF. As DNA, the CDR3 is TGTGCCAGCAGCTGGGACGGTACTAACTATGGCTACACCTTC.